In this sample, the clone carrying this TCR beta chain turned up once. Its antigen is undetermined. This CDR3 comprises 15 residues. J gave up 3 bases and V 5 bases, and 8 bases lay outside the gene matches. In germline, CDR1 is SGHAT, CDR2 FQNNGV. Repertoires were generated with immunoSEQ multiplex PCR, while TCRdb's copy carries only in-frame clones and drops some. The sample contains roughly 32,000 clones, about 89% of which appear only once. Cells defined as naive were viable CD3+CD4+ or CD3+CD8+ and CCR7+CD45RA+CD45RO-CD95-CD27+CD28+. On the day of bone marrow donation, the related graft donor provided peripheral blood. This sample was included in a study of T cells after posttransplantation cyclophosphamide. Findings and limits, study-wide: TRB clonality was highly associated with recipient CMV seropositivity and reactivation.

Sequenced sample: naive CD4+ T cells sorted from PBMCs. This sequence was found in a woman aged 60-75 years in good health, CMV-negative, and a related stem cell transplant donor. V gene TRBV11-2 combines with J gene TRBJ2-7, with 9 bases that match TRBD1. The chain's CDR3 is CASSQPGQGRYEQYF. CDR3 nucleotides: TGTGCCAGCAGCCAGCCGGGACAGGGACGCTACGAGCAGTACTTC. Using reference TRBV11-2 and TRBJ2-7 for the parts outside the CDR3, the full variable domain is EAGVAQSPRYKIIEKRQSVAFWCNPISGHATLYWYQQILGQGPKLLIQFQNNGVVDDSQLPKDRFSAERLKGVDSTLKIQPAKLEDSAVYLCASSQPGQGRYEQYFGPGTRLTVT.